This T cell receptor (beta chain) originates from a study of blood T cell repertoires in COVID-19. Study-wide context: COVID-19 samples, acute and convalescent, were from the United States, Italy and Spain. Sample material is recorded as cDNA or gDNA derived from T cells, B-cell-depleted T cells, or PBMCs.

It was during active infection that Seattle patients were enrolled and then longitudinally followed. This CDR3 comprises 12 residues. From germline, CDR1 is SGHAT and CDR2 FQNNGV. V shed 11 bases and J shed 8 bases, with 18 bases lying between them. As processed by the authors: Counts of nucleated cells, estimated from reference gene primer amplification, were obtained. TCRdb's copy holds only in-frame clones and misses some; the assay was immunoSEQ multiplex PCR. That table gives V, J and clone size, and the DNA gave D and trimming. This sample has more than 200,000 clones, with 80% to 90% found just once.

The chain carries TRBV11-2 and TRBJ1-2, with a possible D match to TRBD1 (5 bases). The origin of this receptor is a woman of 80 years or more with COVID-19, enrolled during active disease. Sequenced sample: peripheral blood. The CDR3 nucleotides read TGTGCCTCCCGGGGGGATAATGACGGCTACACCTTC. Protein product: CASRGDNDGYTF.